This TCR beta chain was obtained from a study of blood T cell repertoires in COVID-19. V lost 7 bases and J lost 2; bases outside the gene matches: 11. Looked up from germline, CDR1 is SQVTM and CDR2 is ANQGSEA. The CDR3 sequence is 14 residues long. In the source study's methods: Using reference gene primer amplification, nucleated cell counts were estimated. The data were produced by immunoSEQ multiplex PCR, yet TCRdb's version contains in-frame clones alone and is incomplete. D and trimming come from the DNA, and the V and J calls and clone size come from that table. Counted here are around 130,000 clones, roughly 88% occurring once; the ten biggest clones make up about 2%.

Material for sequencing was peripheral blood. This clonotype originated in a man aged 65 to 85 with active COVID-19. The V gene is TRBV29-1, the J gene TRBJ2-7; 7 bases fit TRBD2. This CDR3 is CSAPSGAAPYEQYF. DNA for the CDR3: TGCAGCGCGCCCAGCGGGGCAGCCCCCTACGAGCAGTACTTC.